These 19 T cell receptor beta chains were sequenced from one sample in a study of Graves' ophthalmopathy and Graves' hyperthyroidism. The authors amplified TCR beta CDR3 regions, and they did so from RNA transcripts for repertoire sequencing. RT-PCR was first run with HTBI primers, then multiplex PCR in a second round. TCRdb re-called the multiplex PCR reads through MiXCR, storing one row per CDR3 protein. The data contain hundreds of thousands of distinct CDR3 sequences, about a fifth of them seen just once; the ten biggest clones take up around 7%. The sample consisted of peripheral blood. All receptors come from a woman aged 18-29 years with stable Graves' hyperthyroidism. Some clones in this sample may be carry-over from other donors' samples.

This clonotype was counted many times. The chain has TRBV7-2 and TRBJ2-7; a possible D gene is TRBD1 (5 bases). Between the trimmed V and J ends, which lost 3 bases and 2 bases, there was a span of 17 bases. The CDR3 runs 16 residues. CDR1 is SGHTA, CDR2 FQGNSA, per germline. The CDR3 nucleotides are TGTGCCAGCAGCTTGGGGCTGCTGCCAGCTACCTACGAGCAGTACTTC. It translates to CASSLGLLPATYEQYF.

This clonotype was counted once. The J gene is TRBJ1-2, the V gene TRBV28, with 8 bases lining up with TRBD1. Germline V CDR1 and CDR2: MDHEN, SYDVKM. V was clipped by 4 bases and J by 3 bases; unmatched bases: 4. The CDR3 spans 14 residues. The CDR3 bases are TGTGCCAGCAGTTCTCGACAGGGGTACTATGGCTACACCTTC. Its protein product is CASSSRQGYYGYTF.

This clonotype was seen repeatedly, ten times or more. The chain employs TRBV18 and TRBJ2-7; possibly TRBD2 for D (6 bases). The ends were cut back, 8 bases at V and 1 base at J, with 15 bases in the middle. The CDR3 runs 14 residues. CDR1 and CDR2 from the germline V gene are KGHSH and LQKENI. CDR3 DNA sequence: TGTGCCAGCAGTCCCCGGAGGGGATCCTACGAGCAGTACTTC. Translated: CASSPRRGSYEQYF.

This clonotype was picked up many times. The chain links TRBV4-1 to TRBJ1-5; D possibly corresponds to TRBD1 (6 bases). The CDR3 is 17 amino acids. V dropped 4 bases and J dropped 6 bases, with 22 bases sitting between them. The germline V gene has CDR1 MGHRA and CDR2 YSYEKL. Written as DNA, the CDR3 is TGCGCCAGCAGCCCCAAACCTAAAGGACAGTTGGGTCAGCCCCAGCATTTT. As protein: CASSPKPKGQLGQPQHF.

This clonotype was seen ten or more times. The V call is TRBV6-5, the J call TRBJ2-7, with D unresolved. Trimming took off 0 bases at V and 2 bases at J, with 8 bases between the two ends. Looked up from germline, CDR1 is MNHEY and CDR2 is SVGAGI. This CDR3 is built from 14 residues. CDR3 sequence reads: CASSYSAPAYEQYF. Written as DNA, the CDR3 is TGTGCCAGCAGTTACTCCGCCCCGGCCTACGAGCAGTACTTC.

This clonotype occurred many times. The rearrangement uses TRBV14 and TRBJ1-2; D might be TRBD1 (5 bases). Trimming removed 4 bases at V and 5 bases at J, with 14 bases between. This CDR3 has 14 residues. Germline V gives CDR1 SGHDN, CDR2 FVKESK. CDR3 region: CASSPQTGVYGYTF. In nucleotides, the CDR3 is TGTGCCAGCAGCCCACAAACAGGAGTTTATGGCTACACCTTC. The full variable domain, its missing parts supplied by reference TRBV14 and TRBJ1-2, is EAGVTQFPSHSVIEKGQTVTLRCDPISGHDNLYWYRRVMGKEIKFLLHFVKESKQDESGMPNNRFLAERTGGTYSTLKVQPAELEDSGVYFCASSPQTGVYGYTFGSGTRLTVV.

This chain uses TRBV12-5 with TRBJ1-1; D gene unclear. Between the trimmed V and J ends, which lost 5 bases and 1 base, there was a span of 8 bases. This CDR3 spans 13 amino acids. The V gene's germline CDR1 is LGHNT and CDR2 FRNRAP. The CDR3, as DNA: TGTGCTAGTGGTACGGACGGGAACACTGAAGCTTTCTTT. Residues: CASGTDGNTEAFF.

Ten or more counts support this clonotype. The chain combines TRBV5-1 with TRBJ1-1; D is undetermined. Germline V gene lookup returns CDR1 SGHRS and CDR2 YFSETQ. The V end was cut by 1 base, the J end by 1 base, with 5 bases between. This CDR3 has 13 residues. The CDR3 region has the DNA TGCGCCAGCAGCTTGATGTCGAACACTGAAGCTTTCTTT. Translation gives CASSLMSNTEAFF.

In this sample, this clonotype turned up many times. The chain is built from TRBV20-1 and TRBJ1-1; possible D gene TRBD1, 5 bases. The CDR3 covers 13 residues. The V gene's germline CDR1 is DFQATT and CDR2 SNEGSKA (reference sequence). V lost 2 bases and J 0 bases, leaving 7 bases between the germline ends. The DNA for the CDR3 is TGCAGTGCTAGACCAGGGCTGAACACTGAAGCTTTCTTT. It encodes CSARPGLNTEAFF.

This chain's CDR3 is CASSPRIGELFF. As DNA, the CDR3 is TGTGCCAGCAGTCCACGAATCGGGGAGCTGTTTTTT. This chain joins TRBV6-2 or TRBV6-3 and TRBJ2-2; D unclear. Trimming took off 5 bases at V and 7 bases at J, with 8 bases between the two ends. This CDR3 has 12 amino acids. Germline lookup yields CDR1 MNHEY and CDR2 SVGEGT.

This clonotype appeared many times. The V gene is TRBV20-1, the J gene TRBJ1-2; D gene unclear. Germline V CDR1 and CDR2: DFQATT, SNEGSKA (reference sequence). V lost 0 bases, J lost 2 bases, and 10 bases lay in between. The CDR3 is 14 amino acids. The CDR3, as DNA: TGCAGTGCTAGAGATGCCCTCCTAAACTATGGCTACACCTTC. This encodes CSARDALLNYGYTF.

The table lists this clonotype with many counts. This sequence joins TRBV7-9 and TRBJ1-2; 7 nucleotides agree with TRBD1. CDR3 length: 14 residues. The V and J ends lost 2 bases and 8 bases, in that order; junction bases with no gene match: 8. Germline V gene lookup returns CDR1 SEHNR and CDR2 FQNEAQ (reference sequence). CDR3 region: CASSLILTGQGYTF. CDR3 coding DNA: TGTGCCAGCAGCTTAATTTTGACAGGGCAGGGCTACACCTTC. Drawing the rest from reference TRBV7-9 and TRBJ1-2, the complete variable domain is DTGVSQNPRHKITKRGQNVTFRCDPISEHNRLYWYRQTLGQGPEFLTYFQNEAQLEKSRLLSDRFSAERPKGSFSTLEIQRTEQGDSAMYLCASSLILTGQGYTFGSGTRLTVV.

This clonotype was detected ten times or more. The chain uses TRBV25-1 and TRBJ1-2, with D perhaps matching TRBD1 (6 bases). This CDR3 has 13 residues. Germline V gives CDR1 MGHDK, CDR2 SYGVNS. Trimming shortened V by 6 bases and J by 3 bases, and 11 bases separated the two germline ends. CDR3 bases: TGTGCCAGCAGCTACAGGGAACACTATGGCTACACCTTC. This gives the protein CASSYREHYGYTF.

This clonotype was picked up many times. This CDR3 is CASSISGGDQPQHF. CDR3 DNA sequence: TGTGCCAGTAGTATCTCAGGGGGTGATCAGCCCCAGCATTTT. The genes are TRBV19 and TRBJ1-5, with 7 bases fitting TRBD1. Germline CDR1 is LNHDA and CDR2 is SQIVND (reference sequence). The CDR3 is 14 residues long. Trimming took 3 bases from V and 5 from J; bases not matched to a gene: 4. The variable domain in full, completed from reference TRBV19 and TRBJ1-5, reads DGGITQSPKYLFRKEGQNVTLSCEQNLNHDAMYWYRQDPGQGLRLIYYSQIVNDFQKGDIAEGYSVSREKKESFPLTVTSAQKNPTAFYLCASSISGGDQPQHFGDGTRLSIL.

The table lists this clonotype with many counts. The chain recombines TRBV20-1 with TRBJ2-7; D call uncertain. V gave up 0 bases and J gave up 0 bases, with 9 bases separating them. Germline values: CDR1 DFQATT, CDR2 SNEGSKA (reference sequence). The CDR3 runs to 14 residues. The DNA of the CDR3 is TGCAGTGCTAGAGATGAGGCCAGCTCCTACGAGCAGTACTTC. It specifies CSARDEASSYEQYF.

This clonotype was seen many times. DNA for the CDR3: TGTGCCAGCAGCGACGGGGGGGTCATGAACACTGAAGCTTTCTTT. Translation gives CASSDGGVMNTEAFF. The rearrangement links TRBV6-1 to TRBJ1-1; tentative D call: TRBD1 (5 bases). Trimming cost V 6 bases and J 0 bases, with 14 bases left between them. The CDR3 is made up of 15 amino acids. Germline CDR1 reads MNHNS; CDR2 reads SASEGT.

This clonotype occurred many times. The rearrangement uses TRBV6-5 and TRBJ1-1, with D possibly being TRBD1 (5 bases). The CDR3 loop spans 16 amino acids. The germline gives CDR1 MNHEY, CDR2 SVGAGI. Trimming shortened V by 0 bases and J by 0 bases, and 11 bases separated the two germline ends. CDR3 in amino acids: CASSYSRQSLNTEAFF. CDR3 in DNA: TGTGCCAGCAGTTACTCCCGACAGAGTCTGAACACTGAAGCTTTCTTT.

This clonotype has more than one count but fewer than ten. The chain joins TRBV5-1 to TRBJ2-5, with 9 nucleotides matching TRBD1. The CDR3 covers 15 residues. The V gene's germline CDR1 is SGHRS and CDR2 YFSETQ. Losses at the gene ends were 4 bases for V and 5 bases for J; bases not matched to a gene: 9. The CDR3 DNA sequence: TGCGCCAGCAGCGGAAGACAGGGGGTGGGGGAGACCCAGTACTTC. Translating gives CASSGRQGVGETQYF.

This clonotype was recorded many times. The gene calls are TRBV10-3 and TRBJ2-5; the match to TRBD2 covers 8 bases. The germline gives CDR1 ENHRY, CDR2 SYGVKD. This CDR3 contains 15 residues. V trimming: 6 bases; J trimming: 0 bases; junction bases outside the gene matches: 6. The CDR3 here is CAIRKSGSNQETQYF. For the CDR3, the DNA is TGTGCCATCAGAAAAAGCGGGAGTAACCAAGAGACCCAGTACTTC.